This T cell receptor beta chain was sequenced in a study of Tregs in tolerant kidney transplant recipients. Study summary: A roughly three-day belatacept mixed lymphocyte reaction, sometimes plus 5-day graft donor restimulation, preceded CD4+CD25+CD127- sorting. Recipient cells were told from donor cells by antibody staining.

As regards this clone: The antigen is undetermined.

Germline CDR1 SGHNT, CDR2 YYREEE (reference sequence). V lost 4 bases and J 5 bases, leaving 12 bases between the germline ends. This CDR3 is built from 13 residues. Method: immunoSEQ multiplex PCR; TCRdb's copy keeps in-frame clones and lacks some. The table lists fewer than 20,000 clones, about 57% of them singletons, with about 3.5% in the top ten. Study findings and constraints: Few patients were studied, so findings need validation in larger groups. The most relevant donor-specific Treg TCRbeta repertoire apparently came from expansion with activated donor B cells.

The rearrangement joins TRBV5-4 to TRBJ1-1; tentatively, D is TRBD1 (5 bases). This clonotype was obtained from a human donor in good health. Sequencing was performed on Tregs from blood cultured with allogeneic cells. This CDR3 is CASSPPGGTEAFF. The CDR3 nucleotides are TGTGCCAGCAGCCCCCCTGGGGGGACTGAAGCTTTCTTT.